The 16 T cell receptor beta chains given below trace back to one sample, sequenced in a study of T cells in Graves' hyperthyroidism and ophthalmopathy. Authors of the study amplified TCR beta CDR3 regions from RNA transcripts. The study used the HTBI primer set for a first-round RT-PCR of the TCR CDR3. TCRdb re-derived calls from the multiplex PCR reads in MiXCR, one entry per CDR3 protein. The sample lists about 350,000 distinct CDR3 sequences, approximately 15% occurring once. Sample: blood. These receptors were taken from a woman in her 30s with Graves' hyperthyroidism.

This clonotype was recorded at least ten times. This chain uses TRBV7-2 with TRBJ2-2; weak D call: TRBD1 (6 bases). Trimming took off 5 bases at V and 5 bases at J, with 12 bases between the two ends. The CDR3 is 14 residues long. Germline-derived CDR1 and CDR2 are SGHTA and FQGNSA. CDR3 DNA sequence: TGTGCCAGCAGCGCCTACAGGGAAACCGGGGAGCTGTTTTTT. Translating gives CASSAYRETGELFF.

This clonotype has ten or more counts. This chain joins TRBV12-3 or TRBV12-4 and TRBJ2-1; D uncertain. The V end lost 4 bases, the J end lost 5 bases, and 6 bases lay between the germline ends. The CDR3 sequence is 12 residues long. The CDR3 DNA follows: TGTGCCAGCAGTTCCTTTAACAATGAGCAGTTCTTC. Translating it yields CASSSFNNEQFF.

This clonotype was recorded at least ten times. The rearrangement joins TRBV28 to TRBJ1-2; weak D call: TRBD1 (5 bases). The germline V gene has CDR1 MDHEN and CDR2 SYDVKM. The CDR3 spans 11 residues. V was shortened by 10 bases and J by 8 bases, with 14 bases between the two germline ends. CDR3 nucleotide sequence: TGTGCCAACCGGGACGGAAGCGGCTACACCTTC. Its translation is CANRDGSGYTF.

Many counts were recorded for this clonotype. The CDR3: CASSLSSEDTQYF. CDR3 DNA sequence: TGTGCCAGCAGTTTGTCCTCAGAGGATACGCAGTATTTT. The chain recombines TRBV28 with TRBJ2-3; D gene uncertain. Germline lookup yields CDR1 MDHEN and CDR2 SYDVKM. V gave up 3 bases and J gave up 6 bases, with 10 bases separating them. The CDR3 loop spans 13 amino acids.

The rearrangement uses TRBV20-1 and TRBJ2-3; D is unresolved. Germline V gene data show CDR1 as DFQATT and CDR2 as SNEGSKA (reference sequence). Trimming stripped 6 bases from V and 1 base from J, with 5 bases between. The CDR3 has 11 residues. The CDR3 region is CSAVGTDTQYF. CDR3 DNA: TGCAGTGCCGTGGGCACAGATACGCAGTATTTT.

The chain combines TRBV7-2 with TRBJ2-7; the D gene is possibly TRBD1 (6 bases). CDR3 size: 15 residues. The germline V gene encodes CDR1 SGHTA and CDR2 FQGNSA. V shed 5 bases and J shed 4 bases, with 18 bases lying between them. The CDR3 DNA reads as TGTGCCAGCAGCCCTCCTACGGGACAACCTTACGAGCAGTACTTC. It translates to CASSPPTGQPYEQYF.

This rearrangement joins TRBV9 to TRBJ2-7; 12 bases agree with TRBD1. Germline assignment: CDR1 SGDLS and CDR2 YYNGEE. This CDR3 comprises 15 residues. V was pared by 2 bases and J by 7 bases, with 7 bases of the junction left unmatched. CDR3 amino acids: CASSVGGQGAEEQYF. Here the CDR3 DNA reads TGTGCCAGCAGCGTTGGGGGACAGGGGGCTGAAGAGCAGTACTTC.

This clonotype showed up many times. V gene TRBV3-1 combines with J gene TRBJ1-1, with D possibly matching TRBD1 (6 bases). The length of the CDR3 is 15 residues. Trimming stripped 1 base from V and 4 bases from J, with 13 bases between. Germline assignment: CDR1 LGHDT and CDR2 YNNKEL (reference sequence). CDR3 amino acids: CASSQGDIRGTEAFF. The CDR3 nucleotides are TGTGCCAGCAGCCAAGGGGACATTAGGGGCACTGAAGCTTTCTTT.

This clonotype was counted only a few times. V gene TRBV6-1 combines with J gene TRBJ2-3, with D perhaps TRBD2 (6 bases). Germline V gene sequence: CDR1 MNHNS, CDR2 SASEGT. CDR3 size: 15 residues. V lost 8 bases and J 4 bases, leaving 19 bases between the germline ends. As DNA, the CDR3 is TGTGCCAGCTCCGAAGCCGGGGGTGGGGCAGATACGCAGTATTTT. Amino acid sequence: CASSEAGGGADTQYF.

Ten or more counts support this clonotype. This chain connects TRBV7-9 to TRBJ2-3; 9 nucleotides agree with TRBD1. The V gene end was trimmed by 4 bases and the J gene end by 5 bases; junction bases not matched to a gene: 4. Germline-derived CDR1 and CDR2 are SEHNR and FQNEAQ (reference sequence). The CDR3 extends over 14 amino acids. The CDR3 here is CASSSPGQGDTQYF. As DNA, the CDR3 is TGTGCCAGCAGCTCTCCGGGACAGGGAGATACGCAGTATTTT.

Ten or more counts support this clonotype. The J gene is TRBJ1-3, the V gene TRBV11-2, with D possibly being TRBD1 (5 bases). V lost 5 bases and J 5 bases, leaving 7 bases between the germline ends. The CDR3 extends over 12 amino acids. From germline, CDR1 is SGHAT and CDR2 FQNNGV. CDR3 bases: TGTGCCAGCAGCGGGACTCGAAACACCATATATTTT. It translates to CASSGTRNTIYF. Full variable domain (outside the CDR3, taken from reference TRBV11-2 and TRBJ1-3): EAGVAQSPRYKIIEKRQSVAFWCNPISGHATLYWYQQILGQGPKLLIQFQNNGVVDDSQLPKDRFSAERLKGVDSTLKIQPAKLEDSAVYLCASSGTRNTIYFGEGSWLTVV.

This clonotype was recorded many times. This chain connects TRBV11-2 to TRBJ2-3; D call uncertain. V lost 2 bases, J lost 5 bases, and 14 bases lay in between. This CDR3 contains 15 residues. In germline, CDR1 is SGHAT, CDR2 FQNNGV. DNA for the CDR3: TGTGCCAGCAGCTTAACTGTGGCCTCTGTAGATACGCAGTATTTT. Protein product: CASSLTVASVDTQYF.

This rearrangement joins TRBV5-1 to TRBJ2-5; 10 bases agree with TRBD2. CDR3 length: 14 residues. Germline V gives CDR1 SGHRS, CDR2 YFSETQ. Trimming took 3 bases from V and 4 from J; bases not matched to a gene: 3. CDR3 amino acids: CASSSVAGGETQYF. Here the CDR3 DNA reads TGCGCCAGCAGCTCCGTAGCGGGAGGAGAGACCCAGTACTTC. The whole variable domain, filled in from reference TRBV5-1 and TRBJ2-5, reads KAGVTQTPRYLIKTRGQQVTLSCSPISGHRSVSWYQQTPGQGLQFLFEYFSETQRNKGNFPGRFSGRQFSNSRSEMNVSTLELGDSALYLCASSSVAGGETQYFGPGTRLLVL.

At least ten counts were recorded for this clonotype. The chain combines TRBV7-3 with TRBJ2-1, with 7 bases lining up with TRBD2. Germline V gene lookup returns CDR1 SGHTA and CDR2 FQGTGA. The V and J ends lost 5 bases and 2 bases, in that order; junction bases with no gene match: 6. There are 15 residues in the CDR3. CDR3 residues: CASSLQGGPYNEQFF. The CDR3 DNA follows: TGTGCCAGCAGCCTCCAGGGAGGGCCCTACAATGAGCAGTTCTTC.

This clonotype was counted many times. The chain joins TRBV12-3 or TRBV12-4 to TRBJ2-1, with TRBD2 identical over 11 bases. V dropped 1 base and J dropped 5; count of bases not matched to a gene: 1. The CDR3 length is 15 residues. The CDR3 nucleotides are TGTGCCAGCAGTTTAGGACTAGCGGGGAACAATGAGCAGTTCTTC. Protein product: CASSLGLAGNNEQFF.

This clonotype was recorded at least ten times. The chain uses TRBV28 and TRBJ2-7; no firm D call. The CDR3 has 14 amino acids. V was shortened by 3 bases and J by 1 base, with 10 bases between the two germline ends. Germline loops: CDR1 MDHEN, CDR2 SYDVKM. The CDR3 region is CASSFSIGSYEQYF. The CDR3 DNA reads TGTGCCAGCAGTTTTTCGATAGGTTCCTACGAGCAGTACTTC.